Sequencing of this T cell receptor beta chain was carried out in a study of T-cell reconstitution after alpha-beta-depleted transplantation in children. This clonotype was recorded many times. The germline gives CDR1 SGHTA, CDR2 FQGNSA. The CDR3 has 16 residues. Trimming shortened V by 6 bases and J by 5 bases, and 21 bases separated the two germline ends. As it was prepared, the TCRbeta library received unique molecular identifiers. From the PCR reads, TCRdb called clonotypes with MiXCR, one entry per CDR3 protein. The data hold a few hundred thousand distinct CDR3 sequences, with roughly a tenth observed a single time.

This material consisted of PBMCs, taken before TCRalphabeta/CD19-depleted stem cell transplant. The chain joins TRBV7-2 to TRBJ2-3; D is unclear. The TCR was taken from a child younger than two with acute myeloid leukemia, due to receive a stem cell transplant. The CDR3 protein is CASSPYRGALGDTQYF. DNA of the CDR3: TGTGCCAGCAGTCCATACCGAGGAGCTCTCGGAGATACGCAGTATTTT.